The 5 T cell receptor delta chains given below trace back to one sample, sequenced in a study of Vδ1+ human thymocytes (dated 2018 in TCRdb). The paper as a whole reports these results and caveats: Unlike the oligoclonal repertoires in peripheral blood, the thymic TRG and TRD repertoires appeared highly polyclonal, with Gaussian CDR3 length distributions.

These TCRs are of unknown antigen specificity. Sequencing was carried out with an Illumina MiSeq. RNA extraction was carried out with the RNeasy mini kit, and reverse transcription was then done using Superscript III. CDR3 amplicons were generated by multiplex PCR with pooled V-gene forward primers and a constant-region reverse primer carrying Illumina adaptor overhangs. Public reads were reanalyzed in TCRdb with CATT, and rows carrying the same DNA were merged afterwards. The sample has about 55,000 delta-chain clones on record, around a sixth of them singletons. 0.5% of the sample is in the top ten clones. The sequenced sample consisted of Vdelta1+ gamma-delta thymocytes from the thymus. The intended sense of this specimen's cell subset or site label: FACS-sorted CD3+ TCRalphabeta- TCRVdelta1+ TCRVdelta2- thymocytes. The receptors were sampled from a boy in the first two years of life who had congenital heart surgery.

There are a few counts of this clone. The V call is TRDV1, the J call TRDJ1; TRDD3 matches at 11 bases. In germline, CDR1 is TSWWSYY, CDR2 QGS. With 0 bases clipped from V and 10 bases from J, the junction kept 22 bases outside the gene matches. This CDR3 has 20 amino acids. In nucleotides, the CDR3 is TGTGCTCTTGGGGAACTAGGCTCGCCTCCGTGCTGGGGGATACCCCATGGACTCATCTTT. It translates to CALGELGSPPCWGIPHGLIF.

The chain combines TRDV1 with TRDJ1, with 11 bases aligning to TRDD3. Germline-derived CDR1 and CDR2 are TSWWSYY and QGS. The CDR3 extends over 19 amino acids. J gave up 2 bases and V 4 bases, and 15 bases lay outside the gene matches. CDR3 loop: CALGGPQGWGILNTDKLIF. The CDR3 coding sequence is TGTGCTCTTGGGGGCCCACAGGGCTGGGGGATACTTAATACCGATAAACTCATCTTT.

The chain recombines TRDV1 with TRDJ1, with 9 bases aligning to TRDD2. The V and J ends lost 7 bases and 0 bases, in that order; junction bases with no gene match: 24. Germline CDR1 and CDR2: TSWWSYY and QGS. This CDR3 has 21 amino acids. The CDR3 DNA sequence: TGTGCTCTTGTGGTCCACGCCACCTTCCTACTAAATGTACCTTACACCGATAAACTCATCTTT. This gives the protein CALVVHATFLLNVPYTDKLIF.

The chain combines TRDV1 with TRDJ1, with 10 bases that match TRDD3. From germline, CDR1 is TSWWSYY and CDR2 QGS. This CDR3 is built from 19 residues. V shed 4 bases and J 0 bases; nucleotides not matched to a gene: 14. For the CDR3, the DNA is TGTGCTCTTGGGGTAGAGCTTTACTGGGGGATTCAGTACACCGATAAACTCATCTTT. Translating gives CALGVELYWGIQYTDKLIF.

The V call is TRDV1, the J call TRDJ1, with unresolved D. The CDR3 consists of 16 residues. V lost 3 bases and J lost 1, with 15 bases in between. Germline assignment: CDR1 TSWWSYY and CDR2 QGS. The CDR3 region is CALGDSLYPLTDKLIF. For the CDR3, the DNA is TGTGCTCTTGGGGACTCCCTCTACCCCCTCACCGATAAACTCATCTTT.